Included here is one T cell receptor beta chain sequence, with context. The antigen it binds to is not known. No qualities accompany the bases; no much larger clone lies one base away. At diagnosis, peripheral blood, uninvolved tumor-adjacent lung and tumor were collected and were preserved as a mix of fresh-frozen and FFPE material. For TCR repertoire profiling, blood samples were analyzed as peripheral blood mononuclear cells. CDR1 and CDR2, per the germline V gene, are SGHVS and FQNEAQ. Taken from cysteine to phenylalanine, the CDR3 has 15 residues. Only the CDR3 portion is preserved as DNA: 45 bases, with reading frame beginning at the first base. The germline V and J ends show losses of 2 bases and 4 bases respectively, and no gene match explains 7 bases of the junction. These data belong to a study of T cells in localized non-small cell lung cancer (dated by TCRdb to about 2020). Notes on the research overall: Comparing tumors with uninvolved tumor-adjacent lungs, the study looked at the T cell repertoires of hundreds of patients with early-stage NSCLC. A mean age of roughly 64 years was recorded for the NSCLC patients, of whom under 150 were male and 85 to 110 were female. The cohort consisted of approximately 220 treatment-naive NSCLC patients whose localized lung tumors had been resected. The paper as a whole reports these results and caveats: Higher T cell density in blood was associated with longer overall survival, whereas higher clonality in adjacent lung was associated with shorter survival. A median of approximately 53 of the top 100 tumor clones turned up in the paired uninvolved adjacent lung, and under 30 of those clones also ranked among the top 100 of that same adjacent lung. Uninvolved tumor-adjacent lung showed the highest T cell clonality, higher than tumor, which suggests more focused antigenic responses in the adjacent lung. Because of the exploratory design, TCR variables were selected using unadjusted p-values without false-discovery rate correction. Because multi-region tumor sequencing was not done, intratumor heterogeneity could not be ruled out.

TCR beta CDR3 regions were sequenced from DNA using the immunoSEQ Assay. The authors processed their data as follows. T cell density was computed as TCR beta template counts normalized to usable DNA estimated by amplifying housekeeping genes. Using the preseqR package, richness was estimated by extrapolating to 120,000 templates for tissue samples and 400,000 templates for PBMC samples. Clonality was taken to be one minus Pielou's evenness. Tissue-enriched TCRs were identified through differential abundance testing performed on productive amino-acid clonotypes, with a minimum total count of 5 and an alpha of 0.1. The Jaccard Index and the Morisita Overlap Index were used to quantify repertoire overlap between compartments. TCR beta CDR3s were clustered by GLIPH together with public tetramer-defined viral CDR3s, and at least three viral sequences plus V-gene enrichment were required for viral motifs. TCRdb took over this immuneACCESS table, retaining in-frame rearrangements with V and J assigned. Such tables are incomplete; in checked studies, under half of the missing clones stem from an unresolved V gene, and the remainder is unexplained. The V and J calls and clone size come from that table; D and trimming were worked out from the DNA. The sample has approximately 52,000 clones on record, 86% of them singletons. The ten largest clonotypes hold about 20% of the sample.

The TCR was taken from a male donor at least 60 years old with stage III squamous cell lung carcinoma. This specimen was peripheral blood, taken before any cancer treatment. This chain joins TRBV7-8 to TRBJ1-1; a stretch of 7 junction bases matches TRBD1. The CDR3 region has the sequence CASSLLRGLGTEAFF. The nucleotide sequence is TGTGCCAGCAGCTTACTAAGGGGGCTGGGCACTGAAGCTTTCTTT.